These 27 T cell receptor beta chains were all obtained from the same sample, sequenced in a study of T cell responses to AZD1222 COVID-19 vaccine. Profiling relied on immunoSEQ multiplex PCR, and the TCRdb table lists in-frame clones only, not all of them. The sample lists 130,000 or so clones, 85% occurring once. This sample comprised peripheral blood, obtained 28 days after the second dose of the MenACWY control vaccine. These receptors all come from an adult who received the MenACWY meningococcal vaccine as a control.

Here the CDR3 DNA reads TGCGCCAGCAGCCAAGAAACAGGGACAAACGAGCAGTACTTC. It codes for CASSQETGTNEQYF. The chain carries TRBV4-3 and TRBJ2-7, with a weak D call TRBD1 (6 bases). The germline CDR1 and CDR2 sequences are LGHNA and YSLEER. Trimming shortened V by 0 bases and J by 5 bases, and 11 bases separated the two germline ends. The length of the CDR3 is 14 residues.

This clone has a single count. This chain uses TRBV11-2 with TRBJ2-7; 7 nucleotides agree with TRBD1. Trimming removed 1 base from V and 2 bases from J; junction bases left unmatched: 2. Germline values: CDR1 SGHAT, CDR2 FQNNGV. CDR3 length: 14 residues. CDR3 sequence reads: CASSLGQGAYEQYF. Here the CDR3 DNA reads TGTGCCAGCAGCTTAGGGCAGGGGGCCTACGAGCAGTACTTC.

The rearrangement uses TRBV9 and TRBJ1-2, with a weak D call TRBD1 (6 bases). The CDR3 runs 16 residues. V was shortened by 0 bases and J by 0 bases, with 12 bases between the two germline ends. Germline V lookup: CDR1 SGDLS, CDR2 YYNGEE. The CDR3 DNA reads as TGTGCCAGCAGCGTAGGGGGGCTGAACCCTAACTATGGCTACACCTTC. Translating gives CASSVGGLNPNYGYTF.

This chain uses TRBV5-1 with TRBJ2-1; TRBD1 or TRBD2 may be the D gene (6 bases each). Trimming took off 7 bases at V and 3 bases at J, with 11 bases between the two ends. CDR3 size: 13 residues. Germline loops: CDR1 SGHRS, CDR2 YFSETQ. CDR3 bases: TGCGCCAGCGACGAGGGGGGCTACAATGAGCAGTTCTTC. Its translation is CASDEGGYNEQFF.

V gene TRBV5-1 combines with J gene TRBJ1-2; the D is unclear. The ends were cut back, 4 bases at V and 1 base at J, with 11 bases in the middle. There are 14 residues in the CDR3. In germline, CDR1 is SGHRS, CDR2 YFSETQ. CDR3 sequence reads: CASSPRTDNYGYTF. The CDR3 coding sequence is TGCGCCAGCAGCCCCCGGACGGATAACTATGGCTACACCTTC.

The chain links TRBV18 to TRBJ2-2; 9 bases align to TRBD2. Per germline, CDR1 KGHSH and CDR2 LQKENI. This CDR3 has 19 amino acids. The V segment lost 3 bases and the J segment 0 bases; nucleotides outside the gene matches: 11. The CDR3 DNA reads TGTGCCAGCTCACCCAGAAACCCTAGCGGGGCCTCGAACACCGGGGAGCTGTTTTTT. It codes for CASSPRNPSGASNTGELFF.

V is TRBV28 and J is TRBJ1-4, with TRBD1 matching over 7 bases. This CDR3 has 21 residues. From germline, CDR1 is MDHEN and CDR2 SYDVKM. J was trimmed by 3 bases and V by 5 bases; bases with no gene match: 24. The CDR3 DNA follows: TGTGCCAGCAGTCACGGTGCGGACAGGACTGGGGTGGTGGGTTCTAATGAAAAACTGTTTTTT. This encodes CASSHGADRTGVVGSNEKLFF.

The rearrangement uses TRBV27 and TRBJ2-5; 8 nucleotides align to TRBD1. Trimming took 4 bases from V and 4 from J; bases not matched to a gene: 11. Germline loops: CDR1 MNHEY, CDR2 SMNVEV (reference sequence). This CDR3 spans 16 amino acids. DNA of the CDR3: TGTGCCAGCAGTTCTTTTATGGCGACAGGGGCAGAGACCCAGTACTTC. Translation gives CASSSFMATGAETQYF.

V is TRBV5-1 and J is TRBJ2-2; tentatively, D is TRBD1 or TRBD2 (5 bases each). The CDR3 consists of 14 residues. Germline-derived CDR1 and CDR2 are SGHRS and YFSETQ. Trimming pared 4 bases from V and 4 bases from J, leaving 11 bases between. The CDR3 loop reads CASSPVGTTGELFF. Written as DNA, the CDR3 is TGCGCCAGCAGCCCGGTGGGGACCACCGGGGAGCTGTTTTTT.

The CDR3 nucleotides are TGCGCCAGCAGCTTGGATCATTCACCCCTCCACTTT. It specifies CASSLDHSPLHF. V and J are TRBV5-1 and TRBJ1-6; D not certain. The V gene lost 0 bases and the J gene lost 8 bases, with 3 bases spanning the gap. This CDR3 comprises 12 residues. Germline loops: CDR1 SGHRS, CDR2 YFSETQ. Variable domain in full (rest from reference TRBV5-1 and TRBJ1-6): KAGVTQTPRYLIKTRGQQVTLSCSPISGHRSVSWYQQTPGQGLQFLFEYFSETQRNKGNFPGRFSGRQFSNSRSEMNVSTLELGDSALYLCASSLDHSPLHFGNGTRLTVT.

The chain uses TRBV7-2 and TRBJ2-7; no clear D gene. V gave up 5 bases and J gave up 6 bases, with 14 bases separating them. Germline V gene lookup returns CDR1 SGHTA and CDR2 FQGNSA. This CDR3 is 13 amino acids long. The CDR3 region is CASSTLLESEQYV. Written as DNA, the CDR3 is TGTGCCAGCAGCACCCTCTTGGAGAGCGAGCAGTACGTC.

This chain joins TRBV29-1 and TRBJ1-4; D is uncertain. The CDR3 sequence is 13 residues long. The V end lost 8 bases, the J end lost 3 bases, and 13 bases lay between the germline ends. CDR1 and CDR2 from the germline V gene are SQVTM and ANQGSEA. CDR3 in amino acids: CSTTGGPNEKLFF. The DNA for the CDR3 is TGCAGCACTACGGGAGGACCTAATGAAAAACTGTTTTTT.

At least ten counts were recorded for this clone. V is TRBV4-2 and J is TRBJ2-3; 7 nucleotides line up with TRBD1. The CDR3 consists of 14 residues. Per the germline V gene, CDR1 is LGHNA and CDR2 is YNFKEQ. The V and J ends lost 4 bases and 3 bases, in that order; junction bases with no gene match: 4. As DNA, the CDR3 is TGTGCCAGCAGCCCTGGACAGGAGACAGATACGCAGTATTTT. Translating gives CASSPGQETDTQYF.

The gene calls are TRBV24-1 and TRBJ2-1, with D hard to call. The V end was cut by 3 bases, the J end by 10 bases, with 18 bases between. There are 15 residues in the CDR3. Germline V gene lookup returns CDR1 KGHDR and CDR2 SFDVKD. The CDR3 sequence: CATSDPIRLGGEQFF. DNA of the CDR3: TGTGCCACCAGTGATCCTATTAGACTGGGTGGGGAGCAGTTCTTC.

This clone was seen a single time. The chain employs TRBV24-1 and TRBJ2-2, with TRBD1 matching 7 bases. The CDR3 sequence is 17 residues long. Germline CDR1 KGHDR, CDR2 SFDVKD. V lost 1 base to trimming and J lost 0 bases; unmatched junction nucleotides: 4. CDR3 bases: TGTGCCACCAGTGATTTCCGGGACAGCGCGAACACCGGGGAGCTGTTTTTT. Protein: CATSDFRDSANTGELFF.

Only a few counts were recorded for this clone. The V and J genes are TRBV30 and TRBJ2-3; D gene ambiguous. The CDR3 loop spans 14 amino acids. Trimming stripped 0 bases from V and 14 bases from J, with 21 bases between. CDR1 GTSNPN and CDR2 SVGIG come from the germline V gene (reference sequence). The DNA for the CDR3 is TGTGCCTGGAGTGTACTGAATTCCCCCACTACGACGTATTTT. Translating gives CAWSVLNSPTTTYF.

The V gene is TRBV19, the J gene TRBJ2-3; D possibly corresponds to TRBD1 (6 bases). This CDR3 has 15 amino acids. Trimming left V 7 bases short and J 0 bases short, with 14 bases between. CDR1 is LNHDA, CDR2 SQIVND, per germline (reference sequence). The CDR3 DNA follows: TGTGCCAGTACAAAGAGGGGGTTTAGCACAGATACGCAGTATTTT. Its protein product is CASTKRGFSTDTQYF.

This chain connects TRBV6-6 to TRBJ1-5; 9 positions match TRBD1. The CDR3 consists of 15 residues. Looked up from germline, CDR1 is MNHNY and CDR2 is SVGAGI (reference sequence). The V segment lost 6 bases and the J segment 1 base; nucleotides outside the gene matches: 4. The chain's CDR3 is CASRNGQGSNQPQHF. In DNA, the CDR3 is TGTGCCAGCAGGAACGGACAGGGGAGCAATCAGCCCCAGCATTTT.

The V and J genes are TRBV19 and TRBJ2-2, with 8 positions matching TRBD1. The germline CDR1 and CDR2 sequences are LNHDA and SQIVND (reference sequence). Trimming at V came to 9 bases and at J to 7 bases, leaving 7 bases not matched to a gene. The CDR3 runs 13 residues. CDR3 residues: CASRQGYDGELFF. CDR3 nucleotide sequence: TGTGCCAGCCGACAGGGGTATGACGGGGAGCTGTTTTTT.

V and J are TRBV19 and TRBJ1-5, with D possibly being TRBD1 (5 bases). CDR3 size: 14 residues. The germline V gene encodes CDR1 LNHDA and CDR2 SQIVND (reference sequence). V shed 4 bases and J shed 7 bases, with 14 bases lying between them. The CDR3 here is CASSNRPGYQPQHF. DNA of the CDR3: TGTGCCAGTAGTAATAGGCCAGGGTACCAGCCCCAGCATTTT.

This chain uses TRBV4-2 with TRBJ2-3, with 10 nucleotides matching TRBD2. This CDR3 is built from 16 residues. The V segment lost 2 bases and the J segment 3 bases; nucleotides outside the gene matches: 5. The germline CDR1 and CDR2 sequences are LGHNA and YNFKEQ. The CDR3 region has the DNA TGTGCCAGCAGCCAAACAGCGGGAGGGCCTACAGATACGCAGTATTTT. Its protein product is CASSQTAGGPTDTQYF.

There are a few counts of this clone. V is TRBV4-3 and J is TRBJ2-1; TRBD2 might be the D (5 bases). Germline-derived CDR1 and CDR2 are LGHNA and YSLEER. V lost 0 bases and J lost 7, with 13 bases in between. The CDR3 consists of 15 residues. CDR3 in amino acids: CASSQEAVANNEQFF. The DNA for the CDR3 is TGCGCCAGCAGCCAAGAAGCGGTAGCGAATAATGAGCAGTTCTTC.

This sequence joins TRBV4-2 and TRBJ2-7, with a possible D match to TRBD2 (6 bases). The CDR3 length is 14 residues. Germline V gives CDR1 LGHNA, CDR2 YNFKEQ. V was cut by 2 bases and J by 2 bases, with 10 bases left in between. The CDR3 region has the DNA TGTGCCAGCAGCCAATCGGGACTGACCTACGAGCAGTACTTC. It encodes CASSQSGLTYEQYF.

A few counts support this clone. The J gene is TRBJ1-2, the V gene TRBV2; D uncertain. Germline V lookup: CDR1 SNHLY, CDR2 FYNNEI. The germline V and J ends were trimmed by 1 base and 0 bases, with 6 bases remaining between them. CDR3 length: 14 residues. The CDR3 loop reads CASSEEETNYGYTF. In DNA form, the CDR3 reads TGTGCCAGCAGTGAAGAGGAGACTAACTATGGCTACACCTTC.

The J gene is TRBJ2-5, the V gene TRBV19, with D unresolved. CDR1 is LNHDA and CDR2 is SQIVND in the germline V gene (reference sequence). CDR3 length: 13 residues. Trimming took 1 base from V and 4 from J, leaving 7 bases between them. DNA of the CDR3: TGTGCCAGTAGTATAGGTGGTCGAGAGACCCAGTACTTC. This codes for CASSIGGRETQYF. Together with reference TRBV19 and TRBJ2-5, the CDR3 gives the full variable domain: DGGITQSPKYLFRKEGQNVTLSCEQNLNHDAMYWYRQDPGQGLRLIYYSQIVNDFQKGDIAEGYSVSREKKESFPLTVTSAQKNPTAFYLCASSIGGRETQYFGPGTRLLVL.

V is TRBV7-2 and J is TRBJ2-3, with 7 positions matching TRBD2. The CDR3 runs 14 residues. The ends lost 5 bases at V and 3 bases at J; junction bases unmatched: 5. Germline V gives CDR1 SGHTA, CDR2 FQGNSA. Here the CDR3 DNA reads TGTGCCAGCAGCACCCACGGGGGGACAGATACGCAGTATTTT. Translated, it gives CASSTHGGTDTQYF.

The chain has TRBV6-5 and TRBJ1-4; unclear D gene. This CDR3 comprises 13 residues. Germline CDR1 is MNHEY and CDR2 is SVGAGI. Trimming left V 7 bases short and J 7 bases short, with 13 bases between. CDR3 DNA sequence: TGTGCCAGCACGATGGCCCTTGGTGAAAAACTGTTTTTT. Protein: CASTMALGEKLFF.